This T cell receptor (beta chain) derives from a study of blood T cell repertoires in COVID-19 (dated by TCRdb to 2020 to 2022). A note on the overall study: Collaborator samples came from the United States, Italy and Spain and covered acute and convalescent phases of COVID-19. The material from the prospective study consisted of cDNA or gDNA derived from T cells, B-cell-depleted T cells, or PBMCs. Subjects who had been exposed to COVID-19, were actively infected with it, or had recovered from it provided the deeply sampled blood TCRbeta repertoires that made up the dataset. The repertoires were made available in a free public database intended to serve as a resource for research on the immune response to SARS-CoV-2. The samples were drawn from two sources: the first 160 participants of the ongoing ImmuneRACE study, and over 950 subjects contributed by 6 global collaborators. Nearly every sample came with metadata listing a de-identified subject ID, COVID-19 status, age in years and sex. HLA class I and class II types, where available, came from metadata supplied by the sample provider rather than from assay-based typing.

TCRbeta CDR3 regions were amplified from genomic DNA by means of the immunoSEQ Assay, a bias-controlled multiplex PCR. Processing in the source paper ran as follows. The number of nucleated cells in each sample was estimated by amplification of reference gene primers within the assay. To quantify the absolute abundance of each unique TCRbeta CDR3 rearrangement, sequence reads were collapsed and filtered. For each sample, productive Simpson clonality was calculated as the square root of Simpson's diversity index across productive rearrangements. TCRdb mirrors the immuneACCESS table, restricted to in-frame sequences. Some clones are absent from its copies; in checked studies, under half trace to an unresolved V gene, and the reason for the others is unknown. That table is the source of V, J and clone size, and D and trimming were worked out from the DNA. This sample gives 130,000 or so clones in total; roughly 86% of them show up just once. The ten biggest clones cover 9.5% to 12% of the sample.

General conclusions and limits of the study: How much clinical and demographic metadata was included differed by source and by participant, and the metadata was provided uncurated.

One collaborating source in Seattle enrolled patients while the patients were actively infected and followed the patients over time throughout the course of disease. Whole blood was collected in K2EDTA tubes by collaborating institutions according to the institutions' own protocols. For TCRbeta analysis, collaborator samples were shipped as frozen whole blood, as isolated PBMCs, or as DNA extracted from either sample type. There are 15 amino acids in the CDR3, from cysteine to phenylalanine inclusive. Left in the record is the CDR3 DNA by itself, 45 bases read in frame from the first base. Taken from the germline V gene, the CDR1 and CDR2 loops are KGHDR and SFDVKD. Compared with germline, V lacks 6 bases and J lacks 3 bases; bases without a gene match: 7. In the case of this clone: Its antigen target is currently unknown. Base qualities are missing; no much larger clone stands one base away.

The source material was peripheral blood. The receptor's source is a woman aged 65 to 85 with COVID-19, enrolled during active disease. This receptor chain uses TRBV24-1 and TRBJ2-1, with 7 bases matching TRBD1. CDR3 loop: CATSSRRGIYNEQFF. The bases read TGTGCCACCAGTTCACGCAGGGGGATCTACAATGAGCAGTTCTTC.